The clone carrying this TCR beta chain came up many times. Its antigen is unidentified. Unique molecular identifiers were used in preparing the TCRbeta library. TCRdb re-analysed the PCR reads in MiXCR, keeping a single row per CDR3 protein. This sample has hundreds of thousands of distinct CDR3 sequences; about an eighth occur once, and the top ten carry 0.75% to 0.85%. Germline lookup yields CDR1 DFQATT and CDR2 SNEGSKA (reference sequence). There are 15 residues in the CDR3. Deletions cut 3 bases from V and 8 bases from J, with 20 bases between. The data belong to a study of T-cell reconstitution after alpha-beta-depleted transplantation in children. Notes on the study in general: Several patients had high TCRbeta diversity at day 60; it came from surviving recipient T cells and thymic progenitors. A year post-transplant, T-cell counts and diversity derived mostly from newly produced T cells.

The clonotype comes from a girl aged 2 to 9 with congenital amegakaryocytic thrombocytopenia, due to receive a stem cell transplant. The chain is built from TRBV20-1 and TRBJ2-1; no clear D gene. Sequenced material: PBMCs, taken before TCRalphabeta/CD19-depleted stem cell transplant. CDR3 residues: CSASSAVSNQDEQFF. As DNA, the CDR3 is TGCAGTGCTAGTTCCGCGGTGTCGAATCAGGATGAGCAGTTCTTC.